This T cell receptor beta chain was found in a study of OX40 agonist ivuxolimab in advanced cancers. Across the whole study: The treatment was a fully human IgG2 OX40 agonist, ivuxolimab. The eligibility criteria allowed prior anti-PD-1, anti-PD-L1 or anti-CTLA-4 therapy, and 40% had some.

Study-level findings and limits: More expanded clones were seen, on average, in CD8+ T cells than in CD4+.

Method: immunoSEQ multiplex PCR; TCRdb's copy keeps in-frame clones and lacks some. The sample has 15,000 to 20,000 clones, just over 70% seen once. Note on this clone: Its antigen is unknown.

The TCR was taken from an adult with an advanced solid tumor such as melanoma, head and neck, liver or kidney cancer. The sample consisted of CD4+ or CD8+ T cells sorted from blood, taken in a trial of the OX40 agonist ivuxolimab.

CDR3 region: CASSPAHGGGYTF. In DNA form, the CDR3 reads TGTGCCAGCAGCCCCGCCCACGGAGGAGGCTACACCTTC. This chain uses TRBV5-5 with TRBJ1-2; D is unclear. Germline lookup yields CDR1 SGHKS and CDR2 YYEKEE (reference sequence). V was pared by 4 bases and J by 8 bases, with 15 bases between. The CDR3 is 13 residues long.